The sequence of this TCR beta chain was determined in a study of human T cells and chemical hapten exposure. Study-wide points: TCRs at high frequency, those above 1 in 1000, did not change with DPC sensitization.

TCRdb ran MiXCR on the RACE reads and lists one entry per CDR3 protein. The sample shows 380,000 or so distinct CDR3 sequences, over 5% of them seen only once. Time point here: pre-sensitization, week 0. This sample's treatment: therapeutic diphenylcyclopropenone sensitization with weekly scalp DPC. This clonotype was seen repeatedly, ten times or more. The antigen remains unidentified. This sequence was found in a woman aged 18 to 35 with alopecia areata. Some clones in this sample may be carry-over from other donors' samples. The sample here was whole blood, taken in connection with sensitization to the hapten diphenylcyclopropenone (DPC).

CDR3 amino acids: CASSRQGQGSPLHF. Here the CDR3 DNA reads TGTGCCAGCAGCAGACAGGGGCAGGGTTCACCCCTCCACTTT. The chain uses TRBV7-6 and TRBJ1-6; 8 bases agree with TRBD1. Per germline, CDR1 SGHVS and CDR2 FNYEAQ. The CDR3 spans 14 residues. V trimming: 5 bases; J trimming: 9 bases; junction bases outside the gene matches: 6. Looking up the rest from reference TRBV7-6 and TRBJ1-6 gives the full variable domain: GAGVSQSPRYKVTKRGQDVALRCDPISGHVSLYWYRQALGQGPEFLTYFNYEAQQDKSGLPNDRFSAERPEGSISTLTIQRTEQRDSAMYRCASSRQGQGSPLHFGNGTRLTVT.